One and the same sample provided the 7 T cell receptor beta chains below, sequenced in a study of blood T cell repertoires in COVID-19. Libraries were prepared by immunoSEQ multiplex PCR; TCRdb keeps only in-frame clonotypes and omits some of them. The repertoire has about 80,000 clones, roughly four fifths of them found once; the top ten carry around a third. Sequencing used peripheral blood. The receptors shown here come from a woman in her 70s with acute or convalescent COVID-19.

The V and J genes are TRBV11-2 and TRBJ2-1, with 8 bases that match TRBD2. The CDR3 is 14 amino acids. Germline CDR1 and CDR2: SGHAT and FQNNGV. CDR3 region: CQSSTSGQTNEQFF. The CDR3 region has the DNA TGTCAGAGTTCCACTAGCGGCCAGACCAATGAGCAGTTCTTC.

V and J are TRBV30 and TRBJ2-1; possible D gene TRBD2, 6 bases. V was shortened by 4 bases and J by 0 bases, with 16 bases between the two germline ends. The CDR3 spans 16 residues. In germline, CDR1 is GTSNPN, CDR2 SVGIG (reference sequence). The chain's CDR3 is CAWKRSGLSSYNEQFF. As DNA, the CDR3 is TGTGCCTGGAAGAGATCGGGACTTAGCTCCTACAATGAGCAGTTCTTC.

The chain couples TRBV4-2 to TRBJ2-7, with D possibly TRBD2 on 6 matching bases. Germline CDR1 and CDR2: LGHNA and YNFKEQ. This CDR3 contains 17 residues. Trimming left V 0 bases short and J 0 bases short, with 15 bases between. The CDR3: CASSQEAAGEASYEQYF. CDR3 nucleotides: TGTGCCAGCAGCCAAGAGGCCGCCGGGGAGGCCTCCTACGAGCAGTACTTC.

This clone came up a few times. This rearrangement joins TRBV6-5 to TRBJ1-1; TRBD1 might be the D (5 bases). Germline V lookup: CDR1 MNHEY, CDR2 SVGAGI. The length of the CDR3 is 13 residues. V shed 4 bases and J shed 5 bases, with 11 bases lying between them. The CDR3 DNA reads TGTGCCAGCAGTTTTGGCAGGGAAACTGAAGCTTTCTTT. Amino acids: CASSFGRETEAFF.

This rearrangement joins TRBV5-6 to TRBJ2-1; D is unresolved. Deletions cut 0 bases from V and 9 bases from J, with 13 bases between. Germline CDR1 is SGHDT and CDR2 is YYEEEE. CDR3 length: 14 amino acids. The CDR3 here is CASSLGRLSSEQFF. For the CDR3, the DNA is TGTGCCAGCAGCTTGGGGAGACTGTCCTCTGAGCAGTTCTTC.

This sequence joins TRBV3-1 (or the pseudogene TRBV3-2) and TRBJ2-1, with 7 bases identical to TRBD1. The CDR3 has 14 amino acids. Germline V gene lookup returns CDR1 LGHDT and CDR2 YNNKEL (reference sequence). The V segment lost 6 bases and the J segment 2 bases; nucleotides outside the gene matches: 4. The CDR3 loop reads CASSRQGTYNEQFF. The CDR3 nucleotides read TGTGCCAGCAGTCGACAGGGTACCTACAATGAGCAGTTCTTC.

The chain recombines TRBV18 with TRBJ2-7, with 9 bases identical to TRBD1. In germline, CDR1 is KGHSH, CDR2 LQKENI. J was trimmed by 3 bases and V by 1 base; bases with no gene match: 7. This CDR3 is 16 amino acids long. CDR3 protein: CASSPLQGQGLYEQYF. The CDR3 bases are TGTGCCAGCTCACCACTACAGGGACAGGGCCTCTACGAGCAGTACTTC.